These 19 T cell receptor beta chains were sequenced from one sample in a study of vaccination and CD4 T cells after COVID-19. Sequencing of cultured CD4+ T cell DNA used the Oncomine TCR Beta short-read assay. TCRdb re-called the PCR reads through MiXCR, storing one row per CDR3 protein. This table has roughly 9,600 distinct CDR3 sequences, about 26% appearing once. The treatment is: roughly ten-day PBMC culture with coronavirus spike peptide pools or control peptides (ViraFEST assay). Their antigens remain unidentified. Sequencing used CD4+ T cells from blood, cultured in vitro, obtained after SARS-CoV-2 vaccination. These receptors were collected from a human donor who had recovered from COVID-19.

This clonotype came up a few times. This chain connects TRBV6-4 to TRBJ1-1; TRBD1 aligns across 9 bases. CDR1 MRHNA and CDR2 SNTAGT come from the germline V gene. CDR3 length: 13 amino acids. V was clipped by 8 bases and J by 4 bases; unmatched bases: 5. CDR3 residues: CASGTGKGTEAFF. The CDR3 coding sequence is TGTGCCAGCGGGACAGGGAAAGGCACTGAAGCTTTCTTT.

About this clonotype itself: The junction differs from germline at one of its ends, possibly a read error. The chain joins TRBV24-1 to TRBJ2-1; 11 positions match TRBD2. Germline V lookup: CDR1 KGHDR, CDR2 SFDVKD. This CDR3 spans 15 amino acids. The CDR3 protein is CVTSVTSGAPHEQFF. CDR3 DNA sequence: TGTGTCACCAGCGTGACTAGCGGGGCCCCCCATGAGCAGTTCTTC.

This clonotype was counted a few times. The CDR3 spells CASRRAGEAFF. The CDR3 region has the DNA TGTGCCAGCAGGAGAGCGGGTGAAGCTTTCTTT. The chain is built from TRBV28 and TRBJ1-1, with no clear D. CDR3 length: 11 amino acids. With 6 bases removed from V and 7 bases from J, the gap between germline ends came to 9 bases. Per the germline V gene, CDR1 is MDHEN and CDR2 is SYDVKM.

Regarding this clonotype: Since the CDR3 does not end with the conserved phenylalanine or tryptophan, this likely comes from a read error. The chain employs TRBV7-2 and TRBJ1-1; D unresolved. Germline CDR1 is SGHTA and CDR2 is FQGNSA. V lost 6 bases and J lost 6, with 11 bases in between. The CDR3 length is 12 residues. The CDR3 DNA is TGTGCCAGCAGTTCCCGGACGGCTGAAGCTTTCCTT. Translating gives CASSSRTAEAFL.

The V gene is TRBV20-1, the J gene TRBJ2-7; D gene uncertain. CDR1 is DFQATT, CDR2 SNEGSKA, per germline (reference sequence). The CDR3 sequence is 13 residues long. V lost 0 bases and J 2 bases, leaving 8 bases between the germline ends. CDR3 protein: CSARDGLAYEQYF. Written as DNA, the CDR3 is TGCAGTGCTAGAGATGGTCTAGCCTACGAGCAGTACTTC.

This clonotype showed up just a few times. J is TRBJ2-1 and V is TRBV28; 10 positions agree with TRBD1. Germline V gene lookup returns CDR1 MDHEN and CDR2 SYDVKM. After removal of 5 bases from V and 4 bases from J, the junction contained 2 bases not matched to a gene. CDR3 size: 14 residues. As DNA, the CDR3 is TGTGCCAGCAGTGCGGGACAGGGGTACAATGAGCAGTTCTTC. Its protein product is CASSAGQGYNEQFF.

This clonotype was seen just once. The chain has TRBV28 and TRBJ1-2; possible D gene TRBD1, 6 bases. The CDR3 totals 15 residues. Trimming took off 5 bases at V and 8 bases at J, with 21 bases between the two ends. Germline CDR1 and CDR2: MDHEN and SYDVKM. CDR3 sequence reads: CASSPTERGASGYTF. In nucleotides, the CDR3 is TGTGCCAGCAGTCCCACGGAGAGGGGGGCCAGCGGCTACACCTTC.

This clonotype was observed a few times. V and J are TRBV19 and TRBJ1-5, with D possibly being TRBD1 (6 bases). The ends were cut back, 3 bases at V and 7 bases at J, with 10 bases in the middle. CDR3 length equals 13 residues. CDR1 is LNHDA and CDR2 is SQIVND in the germline V gene (reference sequence). The CDR3 nucleotides read TGTGCCAGTAGTATTGGTGGGGGCCAGCCCCAGCATTTT. Translated, it gives CASSIGGGQPQHF.

The gene calls are TRBV7-7 and TRBJ2-3, with unresolved D. CDR3 size: 13 residues. Germline CDR1 and CDR2: SSHAT and FNYEAQ (reference sequence). Trimming removed 3 bases from V and 5 bases from J, with 9 bases in between. Here the CDR3 reads CASSLAEGDTQYF. For the CDR3, the DNA is TGTGCCAGCAGCTTGGCCGAAGGAGATACGCAGTATTTT.

This clonotype was seen only a few times. The chain is built from TRBV24-1 and TRBJ1-5; D gene unclear. The CDR3 contains 14 residues. Germline loops: CDR1 KGHDR, CDR2 SFDVKD. The ends were cut back, 4 bases at V and 0 bases at J, with 6 bases in the middle. The chain's CDR3 is CATSEANSNQPQHF. CDR3 coding DNA: TGTGCCACCAGTGAGGCAAATAGCAATCAGCCCCAGCATTTT.

The chain employs TRBV20-1 and TRBJ1-1, with D hard to call. The CDR3 contains 13 residues. Germline V gene data show CDR1 as DFQATT and CDR2 as SNEGSKA (reference sequence). The CDR3 sequence is CSTSRRVNTEAFF. The CDR3 DNA reads TGCAGCACAAGTAGGCGAGTGAACACTGAAGCTTTCTTT.

This clonotype is labeled as medium-sized (0.01 to 0.1%). The J gene is TRBJ1-2, the V gene TRBV6-1, with 10 nucleotides matching TRBD1. Trimming cost V 8 bases and J 5 bases; bases outside gene matches: 5. The CDR3 is made up of 13 amino acids. The germline V gene encodes CDR1 MNHNS and CDR2 SASEGT. The CDR3 sequence is CASHGQGGYGYTF. CDR3 nucleotides: TGTGCCAGCCACGGACAGGGGGGTTATGGCTACACCTTC.

This clonotype was seen only a few times. The chain is built from TRBV19 and TRBJ2-7; D is unclear. Trimming left V 3 bases short and J 2 bases short, with 8 bases between. The CDR3 has 13 residues. In germline, CDR1 is LNHDA, CDR2 SQIVND (reference sequence). DNA of the CDR3: TGTGCCAGTAGTATTATCGGAACCTACGAGCAGTACTTC. Translation gives CASSIIGTYEQYF.

This clonotype has just a few counts. The rearrangement joins TRBV11-2 to TRBJ1-2, with TRBD1 as a possible D gene (6 bases). Per the germline V gene, CDR1 is SGHAT and CDR2 is FQNNGV. The CDR3 is 17 residues long. Trimming took off 4 bases at V and 2 bases at J, with 20 bases between the two ends. CDR3 in DNA: TGTGCCAGCAGCTCCCGACAGGCGCCTTCACTAAACTATGGCTACACCTTC. This encodes CASSSRQAPSLNYGYTF.

This clonotype was picked up a small number of times. V gene TRBV4-2 combines with J gene TRBJ2-1, with 9 bases matching TRBD2. J gave up 8 bases and V 2 bases, and 1 base lay outside the gene matches. CDR1 and CDR2 (germline): LGHNA, YNFKEQ. This CDR3 has 13 residues. The CDR3 region has the DNA TGTGCCAGCAGCCAAACTAGCGGGTATGAGCAGTTCTTC. Protein: CASSQTSGYEQFF.

This clonotype was picked up a small number of times. The chain's CDR3 is CASSDLRTSGYEQYF. CDR3 coding DNA: TGTGCCAGCAGTGACCTCAGGACTAGCGGATACGAGCAGTACTTC. The chain combines TRBV6-1 with TRBJ2-7; 10 bases agree with TRBD2. CDR3 size: 15 residues. The V gene end was trimmed by 3 bases and the J gene end by 4 bases; junction bases not matched to a gene: 6. Germline V gene data show CDR1 as MNHNS and CDR2 as SASEGT.

The CDR3 sequence: CASSLVTSGRAYEQYF. CDR3 sequence (DNA): TGTGCCAGCAGCTTAGTTACTAGCGGGAGGGCCTACGAGCAGTACTTC. The chain has TRBV7-2 and TRBJ2-7; 13 bases align to TRBD2. The V gene's germline CDR1 is SGHTA and CDR2 FQGNSA. The CDR3 length is 16 residues. Losses at the gene ends were 1 base for V and 2 bases for J; bases not matched to a gene: 2.

This clonotype ranks as medium-sized (0.01 to 0.1%). The rearrangement joins TRBV20-1 to TRBJ2-4; D is possibly TRBD2 (6 bases). Trimming cost V 1 base and J 10 bases, with 17 bases left between them. The CDR3 extends over 14 amino acids. Germline V gene lookup returns CDR1 DFQATT and CDR2 SNEGSKA (reference sequence). The CDR3 loop is CSARGRLGRGIQYF. In DNA form, the CDR3 reads TGCAGTGCTAGAGGTCGTCTGGGTCGGGGGATTCAGTACTTC.

This clonotype turned up a few times. This rearrangement joins TRBV24-1 to TRBJ1-1; tentatively, D is TRBD1 (5 bases). Germline loops: CDR1 KGHDR, CDR2 SFDVKD. The V end lost 2 bases, the J end lost 4 bases, and 13 bases lay between the germline ends. The CDR3 spans 15 residues. CDR3 protein: CATSDSGGGSTEAFF. Written as DNA, the CDR3 is TGTGCCACCAGTGATTCGGGCGGGGGAAGCACTGAAGCTTTCTTT.